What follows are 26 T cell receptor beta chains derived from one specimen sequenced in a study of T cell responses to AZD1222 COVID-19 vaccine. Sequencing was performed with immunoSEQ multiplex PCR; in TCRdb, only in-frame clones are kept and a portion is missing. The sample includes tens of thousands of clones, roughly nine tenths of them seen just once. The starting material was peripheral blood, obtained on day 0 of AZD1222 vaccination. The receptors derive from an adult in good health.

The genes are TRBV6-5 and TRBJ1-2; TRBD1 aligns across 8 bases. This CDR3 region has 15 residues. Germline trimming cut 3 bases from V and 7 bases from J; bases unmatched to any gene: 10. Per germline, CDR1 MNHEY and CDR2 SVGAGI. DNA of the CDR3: TGTGCCAGCAGTTATGAGGGGACAGGACTTGGTGGCTACACCTTC. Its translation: CASSYEGTGLGGYTF.

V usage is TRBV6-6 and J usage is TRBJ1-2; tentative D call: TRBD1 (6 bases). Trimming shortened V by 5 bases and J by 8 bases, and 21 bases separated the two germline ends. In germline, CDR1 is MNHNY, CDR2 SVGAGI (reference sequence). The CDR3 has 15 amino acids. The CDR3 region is CASSKAVGGRVGYTF. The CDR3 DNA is TGTGCCAGCAGTAAGGCCGTAGGGGGTCGAGTGGGCTACACCTTC.

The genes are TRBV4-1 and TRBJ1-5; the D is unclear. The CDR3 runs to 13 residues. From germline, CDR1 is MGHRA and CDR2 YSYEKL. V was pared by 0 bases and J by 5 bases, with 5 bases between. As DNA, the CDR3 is TGCGCCAGCAGCCAAGACACTTATCAGCCCCAGCATTTT. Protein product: CASSQDTYQPQHF.

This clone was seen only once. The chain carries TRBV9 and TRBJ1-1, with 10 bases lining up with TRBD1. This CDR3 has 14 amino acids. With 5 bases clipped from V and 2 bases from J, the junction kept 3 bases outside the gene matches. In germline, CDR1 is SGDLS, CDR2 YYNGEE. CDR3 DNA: TGTGCCAGCAGTGAGACAGGGGGCAACACTGAAGCTTTCTTT. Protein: CASSETGGNTEAFF.

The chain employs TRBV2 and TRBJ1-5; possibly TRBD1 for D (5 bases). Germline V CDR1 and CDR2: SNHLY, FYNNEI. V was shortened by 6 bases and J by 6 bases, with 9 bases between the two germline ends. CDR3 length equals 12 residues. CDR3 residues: CASSRVPQPQHF. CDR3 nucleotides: TGTGCCAGCAGCAGGGTTCCTCAGCCCCAGCATTTT.

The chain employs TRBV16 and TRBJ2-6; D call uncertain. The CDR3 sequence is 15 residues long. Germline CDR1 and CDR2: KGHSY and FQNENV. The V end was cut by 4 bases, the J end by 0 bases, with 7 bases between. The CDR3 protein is CASSRSSSGANVLTF. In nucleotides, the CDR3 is TGTGCCAGCAGCCGTAGCTCCTCTGGGGCCAACGTCCTGACTTTC.

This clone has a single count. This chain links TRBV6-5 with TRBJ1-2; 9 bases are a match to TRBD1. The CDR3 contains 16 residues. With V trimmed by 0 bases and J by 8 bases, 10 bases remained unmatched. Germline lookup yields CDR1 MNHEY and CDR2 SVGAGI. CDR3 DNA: TGTGCCAGCAGTTACTCAGCCCAGGGACAGGGAGGCGGCTACACCTTC. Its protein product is CASSYSAQGQGGGYTF.

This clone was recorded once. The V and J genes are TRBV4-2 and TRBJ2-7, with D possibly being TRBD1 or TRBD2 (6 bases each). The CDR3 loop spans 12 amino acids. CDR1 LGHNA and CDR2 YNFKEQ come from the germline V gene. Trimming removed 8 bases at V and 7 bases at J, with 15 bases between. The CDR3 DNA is TGTGCCAGCGCCGGGGGCCTAGGGGAGCAGTACTTC. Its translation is CASAGGLGEQYF.

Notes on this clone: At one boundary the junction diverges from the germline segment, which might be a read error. The chain's CDR3 is CASSFSRQPGETQYF. The DNA of the CDR3 is TGTGCTAGCAGCTTCTCAAGGCAGCCGGGGGAGACCCAGTACTTC. This chain joins TRBV7-7 and TRBJ2-5, with D tentatively TRBD2 (5 bases). The CDR3 runs 15 residues. The germline V gene encodes CDR1 SSHAT and CDR2 FNYEAQ (reference sequence). Complete variable domain (other parts from reference TRBV7-7 and TRBJ2-5): GAGVSQSPRYKVTKRGQDVTLRCDPISSHATLYWYQQALGQGPEFLTYFNYEAQPDKSGLPSDRFSAERPEGSISTLTIQRTEQRDSAMYRCASSFSRQPGETQYFGPGTRLLVL.

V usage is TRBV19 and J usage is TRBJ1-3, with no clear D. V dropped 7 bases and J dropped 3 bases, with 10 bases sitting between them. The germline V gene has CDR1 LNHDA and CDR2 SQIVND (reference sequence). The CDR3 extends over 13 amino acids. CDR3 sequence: CASTATVGNTIYF. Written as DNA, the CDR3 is TGTGCCAGTACCGCGACTGTTGGAAACACCATATATTTT.

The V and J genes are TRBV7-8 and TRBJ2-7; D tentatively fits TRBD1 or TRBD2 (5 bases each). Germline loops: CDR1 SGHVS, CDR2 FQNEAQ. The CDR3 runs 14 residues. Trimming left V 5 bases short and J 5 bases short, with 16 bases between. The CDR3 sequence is CASSQRGRDDEQYF. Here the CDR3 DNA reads TGTGCCAGCAGCCAAAGGGGACGGGACGACGAGCAGTACTTC.

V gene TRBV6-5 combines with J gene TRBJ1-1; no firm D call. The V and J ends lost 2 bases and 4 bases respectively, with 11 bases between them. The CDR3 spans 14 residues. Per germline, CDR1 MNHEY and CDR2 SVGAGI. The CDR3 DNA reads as TGTGCCAGCAGTTACAGGGCGGCAGTCACTGAAGCTTTCTTT. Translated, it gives CASSYRAAVTEAFF.

CDR3 in DNA: TGCGCCAGCAGCCAACCTAAGACAGGAGGGCCCTATGGCTACACCTTC. Translation gives CASSQPKTGGPYGYTF. The rearrangement links TRBV4-1 to TRBJ1-2; maybe TRBD1 (6 bases). V was cut by 2 bases and J by 4 bases, with 17 bases left in between. The CDR3 consists of 16 residues. Germline V gene lookup returns CDR1 MGHRA and CDR2 YSYEKL.

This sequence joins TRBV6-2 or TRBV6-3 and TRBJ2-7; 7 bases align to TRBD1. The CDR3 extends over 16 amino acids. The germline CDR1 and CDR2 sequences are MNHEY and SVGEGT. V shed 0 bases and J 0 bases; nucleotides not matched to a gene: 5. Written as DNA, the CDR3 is TGTGCCAGCAGTTACTCGAGGGGGCCGGACTCCTACGAGCAGTACTTC. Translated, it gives CASSYSRGPDSYEQYF.

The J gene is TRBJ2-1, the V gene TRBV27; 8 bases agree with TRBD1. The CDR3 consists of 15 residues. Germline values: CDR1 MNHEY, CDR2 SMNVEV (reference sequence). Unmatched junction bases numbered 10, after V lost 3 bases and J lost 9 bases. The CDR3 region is CASSFYGTGVSEQFF. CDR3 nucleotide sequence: TGTGCCAGCAGTTTCTACGGGACAGGTGTAAGTGAGCAGTTCTTC.

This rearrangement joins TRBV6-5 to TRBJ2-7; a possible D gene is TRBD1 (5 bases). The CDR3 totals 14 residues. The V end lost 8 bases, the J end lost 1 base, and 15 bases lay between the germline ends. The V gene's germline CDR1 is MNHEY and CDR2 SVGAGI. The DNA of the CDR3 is TGTGCCAGCCTACTGACAGCTTTGTCCTACGAGCAGTACTTC. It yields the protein CASLLTALSYEQYF.

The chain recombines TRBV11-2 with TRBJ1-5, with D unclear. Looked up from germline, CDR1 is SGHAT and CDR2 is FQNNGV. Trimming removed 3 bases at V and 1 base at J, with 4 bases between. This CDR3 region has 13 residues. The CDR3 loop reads CASSFYSNQPQHF. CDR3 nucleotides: TGTGCCAGCAGCTTTTACAGCAATCAGCCCCAGCATTTT.

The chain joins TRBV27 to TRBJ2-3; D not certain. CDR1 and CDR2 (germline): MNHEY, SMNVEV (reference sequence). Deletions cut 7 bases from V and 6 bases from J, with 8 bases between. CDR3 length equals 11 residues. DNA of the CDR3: TGTGCCAGCACCGACTTCGATACGCAGTATTTT. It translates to CASTDFDTQYF.

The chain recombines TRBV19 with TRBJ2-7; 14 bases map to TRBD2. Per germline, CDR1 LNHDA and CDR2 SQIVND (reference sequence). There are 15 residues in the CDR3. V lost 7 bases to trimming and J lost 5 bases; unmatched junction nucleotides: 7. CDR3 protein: CASTLGTSGSNEQYF. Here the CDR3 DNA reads TGTGCCAGTACCCTGGGGACTAGCGGGAGTAACGAGCAGTACTTC.

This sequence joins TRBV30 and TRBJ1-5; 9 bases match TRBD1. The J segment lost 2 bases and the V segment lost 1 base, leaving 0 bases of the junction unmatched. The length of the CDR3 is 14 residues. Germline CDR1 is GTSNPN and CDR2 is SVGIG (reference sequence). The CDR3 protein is CAWSGTGGNQPQHF. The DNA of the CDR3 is TGTGCCTGGAGTGGGACAGGGGGCAATCAGCCCCAGCATTTT.

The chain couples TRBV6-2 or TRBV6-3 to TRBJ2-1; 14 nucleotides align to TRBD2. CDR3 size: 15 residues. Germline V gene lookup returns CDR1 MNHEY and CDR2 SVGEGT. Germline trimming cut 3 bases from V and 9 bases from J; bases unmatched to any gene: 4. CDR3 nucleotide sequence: TGTGCCAGCAGTTATACGGGACTAGCGGGAGTTGAGCAGTTCTTC. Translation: CASSYTGLAGVEQFF.

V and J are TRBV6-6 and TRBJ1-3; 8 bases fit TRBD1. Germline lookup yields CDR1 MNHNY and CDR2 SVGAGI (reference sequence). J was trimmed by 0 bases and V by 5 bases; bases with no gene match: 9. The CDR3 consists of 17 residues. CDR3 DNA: TGTGCCAGCAGTCCCCTTCCGGGACAGGCCTCTGGAAACACCATATATTTT. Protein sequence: CASSPLPGQASGNTIYF.

The CDR3 is CASSLSIGTADEQYF. The CDR3 DNA is TGTGCCAGCAGCCTCAGCATCGGGACAGCCGACGAGCAGTACTTC. The genes are TRBV9 and TRBJ2-7; 7 bases are shared with TRBD1. From germline, CDR1 is SGDLS and CDR2 YYNGEE. V lost 4 bases to trimming and J lost 5 bases; unmatched junction nucleotides: 12. The CDR3 runs 15 residues.

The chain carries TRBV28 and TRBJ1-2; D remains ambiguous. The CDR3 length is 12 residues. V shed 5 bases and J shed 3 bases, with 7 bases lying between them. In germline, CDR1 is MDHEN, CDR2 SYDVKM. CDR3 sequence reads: CASSPSHYGYTF. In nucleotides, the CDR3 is TGTGCCAGCAGTCCCTCCCACTATGGCTACACCTTC.

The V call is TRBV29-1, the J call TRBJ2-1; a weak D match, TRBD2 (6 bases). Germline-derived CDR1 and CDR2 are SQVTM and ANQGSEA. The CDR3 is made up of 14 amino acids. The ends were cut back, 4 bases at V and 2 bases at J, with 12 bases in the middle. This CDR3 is CSVVRGATYNEQFF. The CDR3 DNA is TGCAGCGTTGTGCGGGGTGCAACCTACAATGAGCAGTTCTTC.

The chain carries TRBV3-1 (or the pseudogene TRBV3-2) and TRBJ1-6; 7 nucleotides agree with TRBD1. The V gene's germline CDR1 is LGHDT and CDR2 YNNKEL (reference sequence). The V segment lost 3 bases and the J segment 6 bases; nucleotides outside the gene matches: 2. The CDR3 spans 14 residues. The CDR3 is CASSQGQLNSPLHF. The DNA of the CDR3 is TGTGCCAGCAGCCAGGGACAGCTTAATTCACCCCTCCACTTT.